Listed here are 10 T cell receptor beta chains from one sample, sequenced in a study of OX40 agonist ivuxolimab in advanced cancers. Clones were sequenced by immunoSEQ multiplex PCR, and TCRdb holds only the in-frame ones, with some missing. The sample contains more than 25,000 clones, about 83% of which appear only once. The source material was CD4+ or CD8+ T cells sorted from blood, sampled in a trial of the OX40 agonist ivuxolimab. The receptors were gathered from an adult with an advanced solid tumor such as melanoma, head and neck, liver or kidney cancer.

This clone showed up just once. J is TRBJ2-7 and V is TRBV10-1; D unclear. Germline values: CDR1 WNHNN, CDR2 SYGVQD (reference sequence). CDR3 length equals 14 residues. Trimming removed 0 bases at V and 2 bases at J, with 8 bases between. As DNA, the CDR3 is TGCGCCAGCAGTGAGTCTGTAGAGCCCTACGAGCAGTACTTC. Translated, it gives CASSESVEPYEQYF.

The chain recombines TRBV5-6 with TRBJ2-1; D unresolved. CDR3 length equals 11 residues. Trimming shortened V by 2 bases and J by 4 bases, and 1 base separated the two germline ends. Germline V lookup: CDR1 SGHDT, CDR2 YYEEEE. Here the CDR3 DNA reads TGTGCCAGCAGCTTATACAATGAGCAGTTCTTC. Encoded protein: CASSLYNEQFF.

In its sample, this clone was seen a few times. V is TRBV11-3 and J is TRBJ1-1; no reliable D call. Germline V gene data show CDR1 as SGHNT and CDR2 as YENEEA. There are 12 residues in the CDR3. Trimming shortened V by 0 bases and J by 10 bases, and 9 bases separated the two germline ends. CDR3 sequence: CASSLDRIRAFF. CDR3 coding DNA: TGTGCCAGCAGCTTAGATCGAATCCGAGCTTTCTTT.

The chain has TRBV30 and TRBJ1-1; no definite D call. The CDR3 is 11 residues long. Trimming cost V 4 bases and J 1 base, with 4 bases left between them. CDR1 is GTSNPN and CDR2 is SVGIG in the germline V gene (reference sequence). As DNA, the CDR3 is TGTGCCTGGAAATCGAACACTGAAGCTTTCTTT. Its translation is CAWKSNTEAFF.

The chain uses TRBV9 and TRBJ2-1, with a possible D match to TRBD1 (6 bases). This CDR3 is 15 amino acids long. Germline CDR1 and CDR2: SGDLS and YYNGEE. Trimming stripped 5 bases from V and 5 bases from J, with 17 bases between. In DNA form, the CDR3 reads TGTGCCAGCAGTCGAGGGGGATCGGTTAACAATGAGCAGTTCTTC. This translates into CASSRGGSVNNEQFF.

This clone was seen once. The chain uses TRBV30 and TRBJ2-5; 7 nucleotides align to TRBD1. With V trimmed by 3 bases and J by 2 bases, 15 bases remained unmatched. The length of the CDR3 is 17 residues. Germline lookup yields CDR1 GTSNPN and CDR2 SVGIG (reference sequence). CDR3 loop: CAWSMEHRKGQQETQYF. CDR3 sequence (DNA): TGTGCCTGGAGCATGGAGCACCGCAAGGGACAGCAAGAGACCCAGTACTTC.

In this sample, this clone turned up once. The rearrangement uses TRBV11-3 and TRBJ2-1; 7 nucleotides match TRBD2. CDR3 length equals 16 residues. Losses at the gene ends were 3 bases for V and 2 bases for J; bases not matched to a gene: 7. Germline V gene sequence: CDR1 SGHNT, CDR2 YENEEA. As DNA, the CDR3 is TGTGCCAGCAGCTTTACTAGCGCTAGAGCCTACAATGAGCAGTTCTTC. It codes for CASSFTSARAYNEQFF.

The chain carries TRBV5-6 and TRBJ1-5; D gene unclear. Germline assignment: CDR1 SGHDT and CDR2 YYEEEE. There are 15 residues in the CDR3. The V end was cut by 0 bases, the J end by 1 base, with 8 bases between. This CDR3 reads CASSLAGGSNQPQHF. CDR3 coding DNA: TGTGCCAGCAGCTTGGCAGGTGGCAGCAATCAGCCCCAGCATTTT.

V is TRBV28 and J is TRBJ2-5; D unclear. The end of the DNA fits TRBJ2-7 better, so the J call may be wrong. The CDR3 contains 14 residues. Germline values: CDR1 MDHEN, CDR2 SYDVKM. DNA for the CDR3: TGTGCCAGCAGTTTAGTGGGGTCCCCCTACGAGCAGTACTTC. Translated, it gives CASSLVGSPYEQYF.

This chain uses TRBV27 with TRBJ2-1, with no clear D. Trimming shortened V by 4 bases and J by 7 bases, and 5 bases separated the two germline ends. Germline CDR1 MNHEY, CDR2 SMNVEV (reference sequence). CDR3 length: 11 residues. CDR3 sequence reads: CASSYRNEQFF. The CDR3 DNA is TGTGCCAGCAGTTATCGGAATGAGCAGTTCTTC.